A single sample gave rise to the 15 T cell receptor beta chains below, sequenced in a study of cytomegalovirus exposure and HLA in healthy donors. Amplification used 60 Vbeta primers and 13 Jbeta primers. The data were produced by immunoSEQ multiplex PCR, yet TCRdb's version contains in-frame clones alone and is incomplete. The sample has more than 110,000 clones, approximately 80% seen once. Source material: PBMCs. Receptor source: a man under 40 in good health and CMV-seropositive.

Here the CDR3 reads CASSSPPAATQYF. In nucleotides, the CDR3 is TGTGCCAGCAGCAGCCCGCCGGCGGCGACCCAGTACTTC. The chain combines TRBV7-2 with TRBJ2-5, with D hard to call. V shed 5 bases and J shed 7 bases, with 14 bases lying between them. The germline CDR1 and CDR2 sequences are SGHTA and FQGNSA. The CDR3 extends over 13 amino acids.

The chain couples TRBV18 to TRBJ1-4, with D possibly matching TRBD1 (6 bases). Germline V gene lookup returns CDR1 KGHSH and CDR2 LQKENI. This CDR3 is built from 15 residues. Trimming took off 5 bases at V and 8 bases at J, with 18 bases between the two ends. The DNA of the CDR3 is TGTGCCAGCTCAATGCCCCAGGGGCCGGGCGAAAAACTGTTTTTT. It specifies CASSMPQGPGEKLFF.

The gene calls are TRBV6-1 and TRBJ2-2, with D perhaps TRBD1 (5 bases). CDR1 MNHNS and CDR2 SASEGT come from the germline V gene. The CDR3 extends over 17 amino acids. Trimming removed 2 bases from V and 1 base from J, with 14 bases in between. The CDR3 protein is CASSEPYGARNTGELFF. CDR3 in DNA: TGTGCCAGCAGTGAACCTTATGGGGCGCGGAACACCGGGGAGCTGTTTTTT.

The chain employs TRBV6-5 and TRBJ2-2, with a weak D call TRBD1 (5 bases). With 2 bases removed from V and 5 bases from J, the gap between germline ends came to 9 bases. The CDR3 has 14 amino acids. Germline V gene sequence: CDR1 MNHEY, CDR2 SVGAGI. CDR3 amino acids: CASSYRQLTGELFF. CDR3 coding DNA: TGTGCCAGCAGTTACAGACAGCTGACCGGGGAGCTGTTTTTT.

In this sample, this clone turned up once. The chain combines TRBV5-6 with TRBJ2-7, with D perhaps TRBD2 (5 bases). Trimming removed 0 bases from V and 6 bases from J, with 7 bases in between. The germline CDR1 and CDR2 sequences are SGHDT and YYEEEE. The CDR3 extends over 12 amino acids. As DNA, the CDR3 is TGTGCCAGCAGCTTGGGGAGGAGCGAGCAGTACTTC. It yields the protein CASSLGRSEQYF.

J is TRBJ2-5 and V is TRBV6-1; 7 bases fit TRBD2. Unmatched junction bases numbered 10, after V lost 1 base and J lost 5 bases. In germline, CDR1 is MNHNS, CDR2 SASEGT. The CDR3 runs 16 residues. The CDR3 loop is CASSEGRGVLLETQYF. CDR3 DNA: TGTGCCAGCAGTGAAGGCCGGGGGGTGCTCCTGGAGACCCAGTACTTC.

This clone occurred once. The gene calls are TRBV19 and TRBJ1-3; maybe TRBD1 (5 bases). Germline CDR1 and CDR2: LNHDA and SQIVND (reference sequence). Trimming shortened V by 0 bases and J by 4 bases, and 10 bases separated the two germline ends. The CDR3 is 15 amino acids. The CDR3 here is CASSIDRVSGNTIYF. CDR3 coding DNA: TGTGCCAGTAGTATAGACAGGGTATCCGGAAACACCATATATTTT.

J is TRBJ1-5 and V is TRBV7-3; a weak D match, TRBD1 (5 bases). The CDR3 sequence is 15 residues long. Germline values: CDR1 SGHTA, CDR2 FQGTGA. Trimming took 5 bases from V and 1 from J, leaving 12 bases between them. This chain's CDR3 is CASSPVGGSNQPQHF. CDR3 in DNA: TGTGCCAGCAGCCCGGTGGGGGGGAGCAATCAGCCCCAGCATTTT.

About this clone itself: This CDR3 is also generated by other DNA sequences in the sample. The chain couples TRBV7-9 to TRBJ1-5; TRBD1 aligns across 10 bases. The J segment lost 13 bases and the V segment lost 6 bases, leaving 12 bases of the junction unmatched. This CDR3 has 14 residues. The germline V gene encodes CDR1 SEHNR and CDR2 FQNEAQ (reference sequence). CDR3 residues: CASSPPGRDRGQHF. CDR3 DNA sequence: TGTGCCAGCAGTCCACCCGGTAGGGACAGGGGACAGCATTTT.

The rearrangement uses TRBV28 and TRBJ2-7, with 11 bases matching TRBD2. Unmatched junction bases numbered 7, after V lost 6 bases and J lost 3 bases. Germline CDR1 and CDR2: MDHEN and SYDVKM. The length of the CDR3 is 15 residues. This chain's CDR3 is CASSFPTSGNYEQYF. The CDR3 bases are TGTGCCAGCAGCTTTCCGACTAGCGGGAACTACGAGCAGTACTTC.

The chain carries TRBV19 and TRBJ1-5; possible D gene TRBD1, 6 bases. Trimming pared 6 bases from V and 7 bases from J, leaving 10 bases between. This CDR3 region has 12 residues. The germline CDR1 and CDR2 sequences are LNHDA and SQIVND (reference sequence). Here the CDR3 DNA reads TGTGCCAGTAGCGAGGGGGGGCAGCCCCAGCATTTT. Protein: CASSEGGQPQHF.

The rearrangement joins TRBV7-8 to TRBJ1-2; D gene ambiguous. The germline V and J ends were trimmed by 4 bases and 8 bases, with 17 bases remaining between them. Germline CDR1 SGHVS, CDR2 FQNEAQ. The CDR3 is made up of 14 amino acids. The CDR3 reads CASSSRVGVEGYTF. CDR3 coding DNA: TGTGCCAGCAGCTCTCGAGTGGGAGTTGAGGGCTACACCTTC.

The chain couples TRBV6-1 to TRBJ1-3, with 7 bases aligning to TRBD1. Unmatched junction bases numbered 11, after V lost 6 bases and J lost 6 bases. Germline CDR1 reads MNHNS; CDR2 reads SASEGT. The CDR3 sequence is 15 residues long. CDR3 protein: CASRLQGSQLNTIYF. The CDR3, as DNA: TGTGCCAGCAGGCTACAGGGGAGCCAACTAAACACCATATATTTT.

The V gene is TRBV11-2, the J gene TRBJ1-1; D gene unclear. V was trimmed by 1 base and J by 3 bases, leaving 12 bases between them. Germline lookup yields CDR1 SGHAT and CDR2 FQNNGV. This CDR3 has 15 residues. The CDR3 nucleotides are TGTGCCAGCAGCTTAGTACAAGGTCGGGACACTGAAGCTTTCTTT. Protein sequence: CASSLVQGRDTEAFF.

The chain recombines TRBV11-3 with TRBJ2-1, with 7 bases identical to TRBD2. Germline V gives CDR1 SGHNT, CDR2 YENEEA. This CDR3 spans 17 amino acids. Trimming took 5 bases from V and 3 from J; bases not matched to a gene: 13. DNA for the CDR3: TGTGCCAGCAGCCCTAGTTCTTCCGGGACTAACTACAATGAGCAGTTCTTC. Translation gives CASSPSSSGTNYNEQFF.